In its sample, the clone carrying this T cell receptor (beta chain) was seen a few times. In germline, CDR1 is SGDLS, CDR2 YYNGEE. CDR3 length equals 14 residues. Between the trimmed V and J ends, which lost 0 bases and 3 bases, there was a span of 7 bases. The data belong to a study of blood T cell repertoires in COVID-19. As for the study in general: The study drew acute and convalescent COVID-19 samples from the United States, Italy and Spain. PBMCs, B-cell-depleted T cells, or T cells were the source of the cDNA or gDNA that made up the material.

Authors' data handling: Reference gene primers were amplified, and this amplification served to estimate nucleated cell counts. Produced via immunoSEQ multiplex PCR; TCRdb's table is partial and in-frame only. V, J and clone size are taken as reported in that table, and D and trimming were inferred from the DNA itself. Of 100,000 to 150,000 clones in the sample, 85% were seen once. The sample consisted of peripheral blood. J is TRBJ1-3 and V is TRBV9; maybe TRBD1 (5 bases). The source is a woman over 75 with acute or convalescent COVID-19. In DNA form, the CDR3 reads TGTGCCAGCAGCGTAGACCAGGGTGGAAACACCATATATTTT. Translation: CASSVDQGGNTIYF. The full variable domain, completed using reference TRBV9 and TRBJ1-3, is DSGVTQTPKHLITATGQRVTLRCSPRSGDLSVYWYQQSLDQGLQFLIQYYNGEERAKGNILERFSAQQFPDLHSELNLSSLELGDSALYFCASSVDQGGNTIYFGEGSWLTVV.